The rows below give T cell receptor beta chains drawn from one sample of a study of T cell clusters in autoimmune cytopenias. TCRdb re-called the multiplex PCR reads; one entry per CDR3 protein, DNA not given. Recorded for this sample: about 5,500 distinct CDR3 sequences. This sample was also put to use in a study of T cell repertoires in aging, cancer and after chemotherapy.

The sequenced sample was peripheral blood. The source is a human donor in good health. The CDR3 runs from the conserved cysteine through the conserved F or W. The size field is filled for only some rows; it gives once, few, many or a size class.

j_call clone_size v_call cdr3_aa
TRBJ2-3 medium-sized TRBV19 CASSIGSGPWSTDTQYF
TRBJ1-1 NA TRBV6-1 CASSESEVEDTEAFF
TRBJ1-4 NA TRBV14 CASSQNTFEKLFF
TRBJ2-7 medium-sized TRBV7-2 CASSSDRDHEQYF
TRBJ2-7 NA TRBV18 CASSPGGPGTGSYEQYF
TRBJ1-1 medium-sized TRBV15 CATSRKGTGDTEAFF
TRBJ2-7 medium-sized TRBV6-1 CASRPAPGQGSNEQYF
TRBJ1-1 medium-sized TRBV6-5 CASLSLGGNTEAFF
TRBJ2-6 NA TRBV4-3 CASSQEPSGANVLTF
TRBJ2-7 medium-sized TRBV15 CATSRDFYEQYF
TRBJ1-6 NA TRBV20-1 CSARVGGASPLHF
TRBJ2-3 medium-sized TRBV19 CASSLKTGTGRRDTQYF
TRBJ2-2 medium-sized TRBV5-4 CASSLGLAGENTGELFF
TRBJ1-4 NA TRBV12-3/TRBV12-4 CATRGGFGEKLFF
TRBJ2-4 NA TRBV12-3/TRBV12-4 CAALGPKNIQYF
TRBJ2-5 medium-sized TRBV5-6 CASSLATGAETQYF
TRBJ2-3 NA TRBV7-2 CASSWRGGREDTQYF
TRBJ2-1 NA TRBV7-6 CASSPLAVPRNEQFF
TRBJ2-3 NA TRBV5-1 CASTTVGGTDTQYF
TRBJ2-7 NA TRBV5-1 CASSLLGGPSYEQYF
TRBJ1-2 NA TRBV5-1 CASSLDRNGYTF
TRBJ1-1 medium-sized TRBV6-5 CASSLGVFTEAFF
TRBJ2-1 medium-sized TRBV13 CASSYRTSYNEQFF
TRBJ1-2 NA TRBV5-1 CASSLDNSNYGYTF
TRBJ1-2 medium-sized TRBV4-1 CASSPSDRDGNGYTF
TRBJ2-5 medium-sized TRBV6-1 CASTKGETQYF
TRBJ2-7 medium-sized TRBV6-2/TRBV6-3 CASSPATMVREQYF
TRBJ2-7 NA TRBV6-6 CASSPRYAGVSYEQYF
TRBJ2-1 medium-sized TRBV5-1 CASSSPLVLVNEQFF
TRBJ2-4 NA TRBV6-6 CASSLGQGGRAKNIQYF
TRBJ2-2 medium-sized TRBV24-1 CATSDGQGIGELFF
TRBJ1-2 NA TRBV6-6 CASRRRDLGYTF
TRBJ2-1 NA TRBV24-1 CATSTGPPYNEQFF
TRBJ1-1 medium-sized TRBV27 CASSYRDSPNTEAFF
TRBJ2-3 NA TRBV20-1 CSATRGAGGVGGTDTQYF
TRBJ2-5 medium-sized TRBV5-6 CASSPMGPGPEETQYF
TRBJ2-1 NA TRBV7-9 CASSRDYQDEQFF
TRBJ2-7 NA TRBV20-1 CSAESGTSATSAYEQYF
TRBJ2-3 NA TRBV14 CASSQFAPSTQYF
TRBJ2-3 medium-sized TRBV11-1 CASSLRLPTATDTQYF
TRBJ2-3 medium-sized TRBV11-2 CASSLMLAGGADTQYF
TRBJ2-1 NA TRBV11-2 CASSLIVSSYNEQFF
TRBJ2-5 NA TRBV11-1 CASSMGGASGETQYF
TRBJ2-7 NA TRBV19 CASSIGASGWTQYF
TRBJ1-6 medium-sized TRBV18 CASSPTVNNSPLHF
TRBJ2-2 NA TRBV5-6 CASSLAGMGPGELFF
TRBJ2-5 medium-sized TRBV5-6 CASSLSDYKETQYF
TRBJ2-3 large TRBV29-1 CSVAGADTQYF
TRBJ2-7 medium-sized TRBV15 CATSRDTPLSGEQYF
TRBJ2-7 NA TRBV11-2 CASSLAHQPPYEQYF
TRBJ1-5 NA TRBV5-5 CASSLDWTGLGEPQHF
TRBJ1-6 medium-sized TRBV5-4 CASRATKDNSPLHF
TRBJ2-1 medium-sized TRBV19 CASSGGRREQFF
TRBJ2-3 medium-sized TRBV27 CASSRTLAGTSTDTQYF
TRBJ2-1 medium-sized TRBV5-1 CASSVSGGGKANEQFF
TRBJ2-3 medium-sized TRBV18 CASSPEGDSSTDTQYF
TRBJ2-7 NA TRBV7-2 CASSSPGGSHEQYF